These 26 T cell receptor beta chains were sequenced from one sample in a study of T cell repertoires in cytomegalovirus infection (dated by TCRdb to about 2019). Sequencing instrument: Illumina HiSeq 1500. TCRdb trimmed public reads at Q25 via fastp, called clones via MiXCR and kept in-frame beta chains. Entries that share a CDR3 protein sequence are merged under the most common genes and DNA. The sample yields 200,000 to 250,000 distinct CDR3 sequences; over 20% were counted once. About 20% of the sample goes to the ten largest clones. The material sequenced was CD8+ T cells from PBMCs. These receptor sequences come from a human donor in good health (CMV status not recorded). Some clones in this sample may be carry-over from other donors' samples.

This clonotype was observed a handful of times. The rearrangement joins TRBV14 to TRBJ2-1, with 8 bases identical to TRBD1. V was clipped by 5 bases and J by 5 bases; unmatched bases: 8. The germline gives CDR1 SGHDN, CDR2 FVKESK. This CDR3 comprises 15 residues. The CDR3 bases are TGTGCCAGCAGCGCCCCGGGACAGGATAACAATGAGCAGTTCTTC. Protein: CASSAPGQDNNEQFF.

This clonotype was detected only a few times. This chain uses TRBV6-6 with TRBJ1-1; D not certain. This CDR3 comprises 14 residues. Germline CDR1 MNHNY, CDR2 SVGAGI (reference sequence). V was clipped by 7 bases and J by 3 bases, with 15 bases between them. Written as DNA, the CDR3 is TGTGCCAGCAAAACCCCGAGGAGCGACACTGAAGCTTTCTTT. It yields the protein CASKTPRSDTEAFF.

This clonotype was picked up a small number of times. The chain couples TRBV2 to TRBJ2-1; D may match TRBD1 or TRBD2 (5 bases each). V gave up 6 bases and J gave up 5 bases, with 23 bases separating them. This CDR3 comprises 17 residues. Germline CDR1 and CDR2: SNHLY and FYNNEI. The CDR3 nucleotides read TGTGCCAGCAGACCGACCGGGACCCACCTTCGGGACAATGAGCAGTTCTTC. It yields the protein CASRPTGTHLRDNEQFF. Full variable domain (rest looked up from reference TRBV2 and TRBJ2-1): EPEVTQTPSHQVTQMGQEVILRCVPISNHLYFYWYRQILGQKVEFLVSFYNNEISEKSEIFDDQFSVERPDGSNFTLKIRSTKLEDSAMYFCASRPTGTHLRDNEQFFGPGTRLTVL.

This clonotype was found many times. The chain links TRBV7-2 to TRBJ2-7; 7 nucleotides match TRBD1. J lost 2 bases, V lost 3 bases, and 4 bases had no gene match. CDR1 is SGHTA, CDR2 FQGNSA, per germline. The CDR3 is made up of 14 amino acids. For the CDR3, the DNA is TGTGCCAGCAGCTTCGGGACAGTAACCTACGAGCAGTACTTC. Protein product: CASSFGTVTYEQYF.

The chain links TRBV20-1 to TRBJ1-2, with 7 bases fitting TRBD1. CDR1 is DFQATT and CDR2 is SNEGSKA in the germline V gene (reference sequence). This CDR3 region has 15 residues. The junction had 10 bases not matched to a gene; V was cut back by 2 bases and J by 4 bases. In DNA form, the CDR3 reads TGCAGTGCTAGATCTGAGGACAGGAACCTCTATGGCTACACCTTC. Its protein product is CSARSEDRNLYGYTF.

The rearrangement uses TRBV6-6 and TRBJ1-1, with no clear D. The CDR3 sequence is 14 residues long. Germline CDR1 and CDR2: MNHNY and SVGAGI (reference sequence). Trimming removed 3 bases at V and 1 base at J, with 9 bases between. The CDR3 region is CASSYTWANTEAFF. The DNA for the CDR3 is TGTGCCAGCAGTTATACGTGGGCGAACACTGAAGCTTTCTTT.

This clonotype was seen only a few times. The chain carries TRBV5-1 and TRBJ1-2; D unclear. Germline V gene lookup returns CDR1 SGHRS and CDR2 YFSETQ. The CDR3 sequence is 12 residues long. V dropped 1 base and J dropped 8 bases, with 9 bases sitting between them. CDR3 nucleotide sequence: TGCGCCAGCAGCTTGTCGGCCGAGGGCTACACCTTC. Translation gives CASSLSAEGYTF.

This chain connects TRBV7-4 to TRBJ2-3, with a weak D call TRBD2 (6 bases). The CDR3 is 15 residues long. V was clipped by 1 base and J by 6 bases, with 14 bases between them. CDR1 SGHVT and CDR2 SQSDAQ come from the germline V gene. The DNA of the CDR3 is TGTGCCAGCAGCTTAGTTCCGGGACTGGAGGATACGCAGTATTTT. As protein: CASSLVPGLEDTQYF.

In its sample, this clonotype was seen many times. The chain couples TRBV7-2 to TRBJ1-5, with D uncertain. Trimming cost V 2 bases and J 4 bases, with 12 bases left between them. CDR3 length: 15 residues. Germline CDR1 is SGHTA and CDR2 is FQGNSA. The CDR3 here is CASSLIKSPNQPQHF. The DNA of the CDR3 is TGTGCCAGCAGCTTAATAAAGTCTCCTAATCAGCCCCAGCATTTT.

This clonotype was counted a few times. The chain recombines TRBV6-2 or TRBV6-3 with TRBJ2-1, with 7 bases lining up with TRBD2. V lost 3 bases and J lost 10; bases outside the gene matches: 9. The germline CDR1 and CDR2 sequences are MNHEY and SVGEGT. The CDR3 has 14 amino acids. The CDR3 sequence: CASSYTSGGSEQFF. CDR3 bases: TGTGCCAGCAGTTATACAAGCGGCGGGAGCGAGCAGTTCTTC.

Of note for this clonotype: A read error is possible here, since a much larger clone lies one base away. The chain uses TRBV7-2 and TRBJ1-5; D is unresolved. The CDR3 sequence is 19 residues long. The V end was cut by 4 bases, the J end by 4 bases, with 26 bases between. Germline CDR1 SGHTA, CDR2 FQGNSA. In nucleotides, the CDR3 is TGTGCCAGCAGCTCGCCCGGGATAGGGTCGAGTTTCGGGAATCAGCCCCAGCATTTT. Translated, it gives CASSSPGIGSSFGNQPQHF.

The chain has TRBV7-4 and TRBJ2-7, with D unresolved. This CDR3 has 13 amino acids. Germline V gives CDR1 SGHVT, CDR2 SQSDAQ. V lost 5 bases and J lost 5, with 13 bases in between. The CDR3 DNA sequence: TGTGCCAGCAGCAGGGCCGTCCTGGACGAGCAGTACTTC. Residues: CASSRAVLDEQYF.

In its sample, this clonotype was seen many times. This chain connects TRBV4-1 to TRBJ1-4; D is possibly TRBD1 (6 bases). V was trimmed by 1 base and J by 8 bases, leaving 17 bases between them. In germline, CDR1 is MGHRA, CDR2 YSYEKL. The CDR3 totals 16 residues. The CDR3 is CASSQVGRGAREKLFF. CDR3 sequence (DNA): TGCGCCAGCAGCCAAGTTGGTCGGGGGGCGCGAGAAAAACTGTTTTTT.

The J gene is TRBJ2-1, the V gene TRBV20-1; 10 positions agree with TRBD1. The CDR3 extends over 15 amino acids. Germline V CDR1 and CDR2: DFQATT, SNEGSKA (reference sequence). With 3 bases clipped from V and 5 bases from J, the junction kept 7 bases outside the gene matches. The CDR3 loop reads CSASRGTGDNNEQFF. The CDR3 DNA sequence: TGCAGTGCTAGTCGTGGGACAGGGGATAACAATGAGCAGTTCTTC.

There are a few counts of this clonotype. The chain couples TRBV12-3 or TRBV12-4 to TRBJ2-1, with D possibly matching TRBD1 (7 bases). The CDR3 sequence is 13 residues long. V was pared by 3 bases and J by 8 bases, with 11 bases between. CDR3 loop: CASSFGGGDEQFF. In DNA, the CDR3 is TGTGCCAGCAGTTTCGGAGGGGGCGATGAGCAGTTCTTC.

The CDR3 region is CASSLLETYEQYF. The CDR3 coding sequence is TGTGCCAGCAGTTTACTAGAAACCTACGAGCAGTACTTC. The chain employs TRBV12-3 or TRBV12-4 and TRBJ2-7; D gene ambiguous. CDR3 length: 13 amino acids. V dropped 2 bases and J dropped 2 bases, with 7 bases sitting between them.

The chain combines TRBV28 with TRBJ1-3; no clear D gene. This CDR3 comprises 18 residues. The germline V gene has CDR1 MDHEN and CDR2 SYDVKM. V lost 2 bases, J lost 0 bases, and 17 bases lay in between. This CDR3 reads CASSLRFWGGGSGNTIYF. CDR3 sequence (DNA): TGTGCCAGCAGTTTAAGATTCTGGGGTGGAGGCTCTGGAAACACCATATATTTT.

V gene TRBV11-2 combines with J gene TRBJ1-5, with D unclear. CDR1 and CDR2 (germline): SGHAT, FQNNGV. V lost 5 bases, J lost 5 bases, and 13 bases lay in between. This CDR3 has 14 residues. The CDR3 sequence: CASSHRGKDQPQHF. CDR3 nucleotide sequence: TGTGCCAGCAGCCACCGAGGGAAGGATCAGCCCCAGCATTTT.

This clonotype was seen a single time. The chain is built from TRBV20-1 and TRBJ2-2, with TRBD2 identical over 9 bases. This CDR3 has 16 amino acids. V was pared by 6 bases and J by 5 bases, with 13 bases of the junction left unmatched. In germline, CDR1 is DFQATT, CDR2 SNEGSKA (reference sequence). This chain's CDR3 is CSASPVAGGRTGELFF. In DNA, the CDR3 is TGCAGTGCCTCCCCGGTGGCGGGGGGGCGGACCGGGGAGCTGTTTTTT.

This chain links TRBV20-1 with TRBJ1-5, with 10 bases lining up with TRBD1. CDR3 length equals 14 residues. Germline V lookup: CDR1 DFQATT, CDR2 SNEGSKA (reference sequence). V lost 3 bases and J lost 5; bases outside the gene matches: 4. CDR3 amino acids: CSASWTGGDQPQHF. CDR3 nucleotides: TGCAGTGCTAGCTGGACAGGGGGGGATCAGCCCCAGCATTTT.

Written as DNA, the CDR3 is TGCGCCAGCAGCGCTGAACCCGGACACCTCGAAGCTTTCTTT. Residues: CASSAEPGHLEAFF. The chain recombines TRBV5-1 with TRBJ1-1, with D possibly matching TRBD1 (5 bases). V lost 4 bases and J lost 8, with 18 bases in between. Germline V lookup: CDR1 SGHRS, CDR2 YFSETQ. The length of the CDR3 is 14 residues.

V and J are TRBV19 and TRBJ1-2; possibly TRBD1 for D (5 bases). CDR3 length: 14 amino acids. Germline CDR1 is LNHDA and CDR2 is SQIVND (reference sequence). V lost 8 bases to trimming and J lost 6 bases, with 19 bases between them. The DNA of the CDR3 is TGTGCCAGTTCGAAACCCGGGGGGATCCATGGCTACACCTTC. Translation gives CASSKPGGIHGYTF.

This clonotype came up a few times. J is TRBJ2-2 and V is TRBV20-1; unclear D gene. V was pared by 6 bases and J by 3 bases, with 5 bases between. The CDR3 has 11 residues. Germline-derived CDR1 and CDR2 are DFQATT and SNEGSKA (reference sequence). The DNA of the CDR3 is TGCAGTGCCCAATACACCGGGGAGCTGTTTTTT. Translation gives CSAQYTGELFF.

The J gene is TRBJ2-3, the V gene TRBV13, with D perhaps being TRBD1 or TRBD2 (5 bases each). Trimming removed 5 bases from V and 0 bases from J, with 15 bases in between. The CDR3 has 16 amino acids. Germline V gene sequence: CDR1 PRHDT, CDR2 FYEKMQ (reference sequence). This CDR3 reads CASSIRVGASTDTQYF. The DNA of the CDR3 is TGTGCCAGCAGCATTAGAGTCGGGGCTAGCACAGATACGCAGTATTTT.

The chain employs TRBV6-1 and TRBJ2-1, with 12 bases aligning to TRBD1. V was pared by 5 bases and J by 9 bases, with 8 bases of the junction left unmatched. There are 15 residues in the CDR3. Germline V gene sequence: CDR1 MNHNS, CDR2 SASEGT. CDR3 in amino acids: CASSSGTGGFGEQFF. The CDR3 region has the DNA TGTGCCAGCAGTTCAGGGACAGGGGGCTTCGGTGAGCAGTTCTTC.

CDR3 coding DNA: TGTGCCAGCGCGGGCAGGTCGACTGAAAAACTGTTTTTT. It yields the protein CASAGRSTEKLFF. V and J are TRBV7-9 and TRBJ1-4, with D hard to call. This CDR3 is built from 13 residues. The ends were cut back, 8 bases at V and 7 bases at J, with 14 bases in the middle. Germline CDR1 and CDR2: SEHNR and FQNEAQ (reference sequence).